This TCR beta chain was identified in a study of cytomegalovirus exposure and HLA in healthy donors. At the level of the study: Out of about 180 million T cells, an earlier analysis found about 120 million unique TCR beta sequences in total. Broader study findings: When analyzed later, a missense DCLRE1C variant was found to be linked to TCR beta V- and J-gene trimming. Indistinguishability led to the exclusion of some V segments, TRBV6-2 and TRBV6-3 included.

Turning to this clone: As yet, its antigen is unknown.

The CDR3 length is 14 residues. Trimming cost V 0 bases and J 4 bases, with 10 bases left between them. Germline CDR1 reads GTSNPN; CDR2 reads SVGIG (reference sequence). PCR amplification relied on 60 Vbeta primers (plus 13 Jbeta primers). Assay: immunoSEQ multiplex PCR; the TCRdb copy retains only in-frame clones and omits some. The table lists around 150,000 clones, 75% to 80% of them singletons. Sample: PBMCs. The chain couples TRBV30 to TRBJ1-3, with D uncertain. The TCR originated in a woman aged 45-65 years in good health and CMV-seropositive. CDR3 sequence reads: CAWSVRGHGNTIYF. Written as DNA, the CDR3 is TGTGCCTGGAGTGTACGAGGGCACGGAAACACCATATATTTT.